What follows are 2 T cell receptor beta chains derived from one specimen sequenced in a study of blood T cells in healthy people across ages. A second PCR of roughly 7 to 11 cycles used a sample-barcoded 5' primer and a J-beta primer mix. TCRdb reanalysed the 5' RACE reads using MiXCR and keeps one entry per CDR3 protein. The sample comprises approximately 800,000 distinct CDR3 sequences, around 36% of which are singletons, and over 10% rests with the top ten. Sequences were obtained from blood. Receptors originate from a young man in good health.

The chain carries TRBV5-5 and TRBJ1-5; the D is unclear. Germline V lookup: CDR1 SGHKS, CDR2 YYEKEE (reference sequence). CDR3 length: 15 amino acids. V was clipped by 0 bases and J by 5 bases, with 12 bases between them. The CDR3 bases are TGTGCCAGCAGCTTGGACCCGCGATTGGATCAGCCCCAGCATTTT. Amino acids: CASSLDPRLDQPQHF.

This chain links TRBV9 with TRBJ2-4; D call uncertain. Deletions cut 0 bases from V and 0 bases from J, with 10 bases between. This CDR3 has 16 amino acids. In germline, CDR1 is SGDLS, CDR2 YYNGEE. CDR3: CASSVAPALAKNIQYF. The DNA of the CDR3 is TGTGCCAGCAGCGTAGCCCCGGCCCTAGCCAAAAACATTCAGTACTTC.